These T cell receptor beta chains were read from a single sample in a study of blood T cell repertoires in COVID-19. The protocol was immunoSEQ multiplex PCR, while the TCRdb copy is restricted to in-frame clones and leaves out a portion. This sample has 140,000 to 150,000 clones; 81% occur once, and the top ten carry 7% to 10%. Sequenced: peripheral blood. The receptors were sampled from a human donor with acute or convalescent COVID-19. The donor label of this sample is uncertain. The CDR3 runs from the conserved cysteine through the conserved F or W. D genes are given only for firm matches. Not every row has a clone size; where given, it reads once, few, many or a size class.

abundance	d_gene	j_gene	v_gene	CDR3nt	CDR3aa
few	TRBD1	TRBJ2-1	TRBV4-1	TGCGCCAGCAGCCAACCCCTCACAGGGGGCTCTGGCAATGAGCAGTTCTTC	CASSQPLTGGSGNEQFF
few	TRBD1	TRBJ2-5	TRBV7-8	TGTGCCAGCAGCCCGAACCGGGACAGACAGGAAGAGACCCAGTACTTC	CASSPNRDRQEETQYF
once	TRBD1	TRBJ1-1	TRBV5-1	TGCGCCAGCAGCTGGACAGGGAGGATAACTGAAGCTTTCTTT	CASSWTGRITEAFF
.	TRBD1	TRBJ1-2	TRBV10-3	TGTGCCATCAGCGTTCGGACAGGGGTAGATGGCTACACCTTC	CAISVRTGVDGYTF
.	.	TRBJ1-1	TRBV18	TGTGCCAGCTCTTTAGTCAACACTGAAGCTTTCTTT	CASSLVNTEAFF
.	TRBD2	TRBJ2-1	TRBV7-8	TGTGCCAGCAGACAGGATGGTAGCGGGGGGAGGTGGGGCCATGAGCAGTTCTTC	CASRQDGSGGRWGHEQFF
.	TRBD1	TRBJ2-7	TRBV11-2	TGTGCCAGCAGCGTTAGTAGGGGACAGGGCCCCTACGAGCAGTACTTC	CASSVSRGQGPYEQYF
once	.	TRBJ1-1	TRBV5-1	TGCGCCAGCAGCCCGGGACATCTGGGGGTTAGGGCTTTAGGACTGAACACTGAAGCTTTCTTT	CASSPGHLGVRALGLNTEAFF
.	TRBD2	TRBJ2-1	TRBV24-1	TGTGCCACCAGTGACCGGACTAGCGGGGTGGATGAGCAGTTCTTC	CATSDRTSGVDEQFF
.	.	TRBJ2-3	TRBV24-1	TGTGCCACCAGTGATTCCCAGCTCAGGAATACGCAGTATTTT	CATSDSQLRNTQYF
.	.	TRBJ1-6	TRBV5-1	TGCGCCAGCAGCGAACGGGGACTGGGGAATTCACCCCTCCACTTT	CASSERGLGNSPLHF
.	.	TRBJ1-2	TRBV19	TGTGCCAGTAGTATTGAGGGCCAGAGTGGCTACACCTTC	CASSIEGQSGYTF
.	TRBD1	TRBJ1-2	TRBV29-1	TGCAGCGCCGGGGGACAGGGCGGGTATGGCTACACCTTC	CSAGGQGGYGYTF
.	.	TRBJ1-2	TRBV3-1/TRBV3-2	TGTGCCAGCAGCCAAGATACCGGTCTCTATGGCTACACCTTC	CASSQDTGLYGYTF
.	TRBD2	TRBJ2-2	TRBV12-5	TGTGCTAGTGGTTTCGAAAGCGGGGGCCTCGGCGGGGAGCTGTTTTTT	CASGFESGGLGGELFF
.	.	TRBJ1-3	TRBV3-1/TRBV3-2	TGTGCCAGCAGCCCCTTATCTGGAAACACCATATATTTT	CASSPLSGNTIYF
few	.	TRBJ2-5	TRBV14	TGTGCCAGCAGCCATGGAGGGATTGGAGGGGAGACCCAGTACTTC	CASSHGGIGGETQYF
.	.	TRBJ1-4	TRBV24-1	TGTGCCACCAGTGATGGTACCACAGGGGAAAAACTGTTTTTT	CATSDGTTGEKLFF
.	TRBD1	TRBJ1-2	TRBV10-3	TGTGCCGTACGACAGGGGGCGGACTATGGCTACACCTTC	CAVRQGADYGYTF
.	.	TRBJ1-4	TRBV11-2	TGTGCCAGCAGCTTAGACCTCGATCGGGAAAAACTGTTTTTT	CASSLDLDREKLFF
.	.	TRBJ1-1	TRBV2	TGTGCCAGCAGTGACTGGGGGGGCCTAAAAACTGAAGCTTTCTTT	CASSDWGGLKTEAFF
.	.	TRBJ2-2	TRBV7-9	TGTGCCAGCAGGCTCGCACACCCGACGAACACCGGGGAGCTGTTTTTT	CASRLAHPTNTGELFF
many	TRBD2	TRBJ2-1	TRBV27	TGTGCCAGCAGTTCTCAGCGGGGGGGCTCCTACAATGAGCAGTTCTTC	CASSSQRGGSYNEQFF
few	TRBD2	TRBJ2-1	TRBV24-1	TGTGCCACCAGTGACCCCGGACTAGCGGGGACCTACAATGAGCAGTTCTTC	CATSDPGLAGTYNEQFF
.	TRBD1	TRBJ2-2	TRBV11-2	TGTGCCAGCAGCCGGACAGGTTACACCGGGGAGCTGTTTTTT	CASSRTGYTGELFF
.	.	TRBJ1-2	TRBV4-1	TGCGCCAGCAGCCAATCTCCGGGAGGCTACACCTTC	CASSQSPGGYTF
.	.	TRBJ1-2	TRBV19	TGTGCCAGTAGTATAGATGGGCAAAACTATGGCTACACCTTC	CASSIDGQNYGYTF
.	.	TRBJ1-1	TRBV7-9	TGTGCCAGCAGCCAGGCGCTGGGTTTGAACACTGAAGCTTTCTTT	CASSQALGLNTEAFF
.	TRBD1	TRBJ2-1	TRBV6-6	TGTGCCAGCAGTTCGAGAACCGGGACAGGGTACAATGAGCAGTTCTTC	CASSSRTGTGYNEQFF
.	.	TRBJ1-2	TRBV15	TGTGCCACCAGCACCACAGGGTTCGGCGGGTCTAACTATGGCTACACCTTC	CATSTTGFGGSNYGYTF
once	TRBD1	TRBJ1-1	TRBV5-1	TGCGCCAGCAGCCAACAGGGGCGAGACACTGAAGCTTTCTTT	CASSQQGRDTEAFF
.	TRBD1	TRBJ1-1	TRBV5-6	TGTGCCAGCAGCAGGACAGGGGAGAACACTGAAGCTTTCTTT	CASSRTGENTEAFF
.	.	TRBJ2-3	TRBV11-2	TGTGCCAGCAGCTTAGGAGAGGCAGTACCAGCCACGTTT	CASSLGEAVPATF
.	.	TRBJ2-5	TRBV9	TGTGCCAGCAGCTCTGGAGTCAGAGAGACCCAGTACTTC	CASSSGVRETQYF
once	.	TRBJ1-1	TRBV30	TGTGCCTGGAGTGATGGCAGGGGGAACACTGAAGCTTTCTTT	CAWSDGRGNTEAFF
.	TRBD1	TRBJ1-1	TRBV28	TGTGCCAGCAGTCCACCGGGACAGGGGCGCGAGAGAGCTTTCTTT	CASSPPGQGRERAFF
few	.	TRBJ1-6	TRBV30	TGTGCCTGGAGTGTTGGGGGGGCATTTGGGAATTCACCCCTCCACTTT	CAWSVGGAFGNSPLHF
.	.	TRBJ1-5	TRBV7-8	TGTGCCAGCAGCCCGTCCAATCAGCCCCAGCATTTT	CASSPSNQPQHF
.	TRBD1	TRBJ1-2	TRBV27	TGTGCCAGCAGTCCGACCGGACAGGGCCTAGAGGGCTACACCTTC	CASSPTGQGLEGYTF
.	.	TRBJ1-1	TRBV2	TGTGCCAGCAGCCCCCGCACTGAAGCTTTCTTT	CASSPRTEAFF
.	TRBD2	TRBJ2-3	TRBV10-1	TGCGCCAGCTCAAGGGGGACTAGTGGTGAAGATACGCAGTATTTT	CASSRGTSGEDTQYF
.	.	TRBJ1-6	TRBV7-6	TGTGCCAGCAGCTTAAGCGCCTTTAATTCACCCCTCCACTTT	CASSLSAFNSPLHF
.	TRBD1	TRBJ1-3	TRBV6-5	TGTGCCAGCAGCTCCCCGGGACAGGGAAACACCATATATTTT	CASSSPGQGNTIYF
.	TRBD1	TRBJ1-6	TRBV3-1/TRBV3-2	TGTGCCAGCAGGGAGACAGGGGGCAATTCACCCCTCCACTTT	CASRETGGNSPLHF
.	.	TRBJ2-1	TRBV2	TGTGCCAGCAGTGACCCTATTCGCGTTGAGCAGTTCTTC	CASSDPIRVEQFF
.	TRBD1	TRBJ2-2	TRBV30	TGTGCCTGGAGTAGGCCAGGGGGCGACACCGGGGAGCTGTTTTTT	CAWSRPGGDTGELFF
few	.	TRBJ2-1	TRBV12-3/TRBV12-4	TGTGCCAGCAGAGCGGACAATGAGCAGTTCTTC	CASRADNEQFF
once	TRBD1	TRBJ1-1	TRBV18	TGTGCCAGCTCACCAAACAGGGGGCGACCTGAAGCTTTCTTT	CASSPNRGRPEAFF
.	TRBD1	TRBJ1-1	TRBV5-6	TGTGCCAGCAGCTTGTACGGGACAGGGTACACTGAAGCTTTCTTT	CASSLYGTGYTEAFF
.	TRBD1	TRBJ2-1	TRBV30	TGTGCCTGGAGTGTAGGGACAGGGGCCCTAGAGGGATACAATGAGCAGTTCTTC	CAWSVGTGALEGYNEQFF
.	.	TRBJ1-5	TRBV20-1	TGCAGTGCGCGTCGGACAGCATACCAGCATTTT	CSARRTAYQHF
few	TRBD1	TRBJ1-2	TRBV10-2	TGCGCCAGCAGTGATCCGGGACAGGTGGTGGGAACCTTC	CASSDPGQVVGTF
.	TRBD1	TRBJ1-2	TRBV27	TGTGCCAGCAGTTTTGGACAGGGGGACTATGGCTACACCTTC	CASSFGQGDYGYTF
.	TRBD1	TRBJ1-1	TRBV5-1	TGCGCCAGCAGCAAGACAGGGGCCAATAATGAAGCTTTCTTT	CASSKTGANNEAFF
.	TRBD2	TRBJ2-5	TRBV11-2	TGTGCCAGCAGCTTGCGGACTAGCGGGGTCGGGACCCAGTACTTC	CASSLRTSGVGTQYF
few	TRBD1	TRBJ1-2	TRBV20-1	TGCAGTGCTAGTAAGGACAGGAGAGGCTACACCTTC	CSASKDRRGYTF
.	TRBD1	TRBJ2-1	TRBV7-3	TGTGCCAGCAGCTCCAGGGGGTGGGATGAGCAGTTCTTC	CASSSRGWDEQFF
many	.	TRBJ2-1	TRBV2	TGTGCCAGCAGTGAGAGGGACTACAATGAGCAGTTCTTC	CASSERDYNEQFF